These T cell receptor beta chains were read from a single sample in a study of cytomegalovirus exposure and HLA in healthy donors. Clones were sequenced by immunoSEQ multiplex PCR, and TCRdb holds only the in-frame ones, with some missing. In all, the sample yields 70,000 to 85,000 clones. Sequenced: PBMCs. The receptor set was obtained from a female donor in good health and CMV-seropositive. Both conserved end residues are part of each CDR3. The order of the fields is CDR3 protein, CDR3 DNA, V gene, J gene, D gene. A D gene is named only where the DNA matches it firmly.

cdr3_aa: CASSGDSNYNEQFF; cdr3_nt: TGTGCCAGCAGCGGGGACTCTAACTACAATGAGCAGTTCTTC; v_call: TRBV7-9; j_call: TRBJ2-1; d_call: -
cdr3_aa: CASSLRPLNTGELFF; cdr3_nt: TGTGCCAGCAGCTTGAGGCCGTTGAACACCGGGGAGCTGTTTTTT; v_call: TRBV13; j_call: TRBJ2-2; d_call: -
cdr3_aa: CASSYKGHLEAFF; cdr3_nt: TGTGCCAGCAGTTACAAGGGACACCTTGAAGCTTTCTTT; v_call: TRBV6-5; j_call: TRBJ1-1; d_call: -
cdr3_aa: CASSVGTSSYEQYF; cdr3_nt: TGTGCCAGCAGTGTAGGGACTAGCTCCTACGAGCAGTACTTC; v_call: TRBV6-1; j_call: TRBJ2-7; d_call: TRBD2
cdr3_aa: CSVEGELAAKYNEQFF; cdr3_nt: TGCAGCGTTGAAGGCGAGCTAGCGGCCAAATACAATGAGCAGTTCTTC; v_call: TRBV29-1; j_call: TRBJ2-1; d_call: TRBD2
cdr3_aa: CSVEGGGGAKGKQFF; cdr3_nt: TGCAGCGTTGAAGGAGGCGGGGGGGCCAAAGGTAAGCAGTTCTTC; v_call: TRBV29-1; j_call: TRBJ2-1; d_call: TRBD2
cdr3_aa: CASSYGGGSYEQYF; cdr3_nt: TGTGCCAGCAGTTACGGCGGAGGCTCCTACGAGCAGTACTTC; v_call: TRBV27; j_call: TRBJ2-7; d_call: -
cdr3_aa: CASCAGTGVAHNEQFF; cdr3_nt: TGTGCCAGCTGTGCCGGGACAGGGGTCGCCCACAATGAGCAGTTCTTC; v_call: TRBV2; j_call: TRBJ2-1; d_call: TRBD1
cdr3_aa: CASSLDSSPNNEQFF; cdr3_nt: TGTGCCAGCAGCTTAGACAGTTCCCCAAACAATGAGCAGTTCTTC; v_call: TRBV7-2; j_call: TRBJ2-1; d_call: -
cdr3_aa: CASRRRETSTDTQYF; cdr3_nt: TGTGCCAGCAGAAGAAGAGAGACTAGCACAGATACGCAGTATTTT; v_call: TRBV27; j_call: TRBJ2-3; d_call: -
cdr3_aa: CASGPRAGIVDTQYF; cdr3_nt: TGTGCCAGTGGCCCTAGGGCGGGAATCGTAGATACGCAGTATTTT; v_call: TRBV7-2; j_call: TRBJ2-3; d_call: -
cdr3_aa: CASSRTSGTQETQYF; cdr3_nt: TGTGCCAGCAGCCGGACTAGCGGGACCCAAGAGACCCAGTACTTC; v_call: TRBV7-2; j_call: TRBJ2-5; d_call: TRBD2
cdr3_aa: CASSIGGRRSNQPQHF; cdr3_nt: TGTGCCAGTAGTATCGGGGGGAGGAGAAGCAATCAGCCCCAGCATTTT; v_call: TRBV19; j_call: TRBJ1-5; d_call: -
cdr3_aa: CASSLVGARGGNEQFF; cdr3_nt: TGCGCCAGCAGCTTGGTCGGGGCCAGGGGTGGAAATGAGCAGTTCTTC; v_call: TRBV5-1; j_call: TRBJ2-1; d_call: -
cdr3_aa: CASSAQKYQETQYF; cdr3_nt: TGTGCCAGCAGCGCCCAGAAGTACCAAGAGACCCAGTACTTC; v_call: TRBV7-9; j_call: TRBJ2-5; d_call: -
cdr3_aa: CASKTTGNTEAFF; cdr3_nt: TGTGCCAGCAAAACGACAGGGAACACTGAAGCTTTCTTT; v_call: TRBV2; j_call: TRBJ1-1; d_call: -
cdr3_aa: CASSRGAGTMNTEAFF; cdr3_nt: TGTGCCAGCAGCCGTGGAGCAGGGACTATGAACACTGAAGCTTTCTTT; v_call: TRBV5-4; j_call: TRBJ1-1; d_call: -
cdr3_aa: CAISDKQVIPYEQYF; cdr3_nt: TGTGCCATCAGTGACAAACAGGTGATCCCCTACGAGCAGTACTTC; v_call: TRBV10-3; j_call: TRBJ2-7; d_call: -
cdr3_aa: CASREGAGGTDTQYF; cdr3_nt: TGTGCCAGCAGGGAGGGAGCGGGAGGAACAGATACGCAGTATTTT; v_call: TRBV6-1; j_call: TRBJ2-3; d_call: TRBD2
cdr3_aa: CASSTDRTSGYTYF; cdr3_nt: TGTGCCAGTAGTACCGACAGGACTAGCGGGTATACGTACTTC; v_call: TRBV19; j_call: TRBJ2-7; d_call: TRBD2
cdr3_aa: CASTQSTGITQYF; cdr3_nt: TGTGCCAGTACCCAGTCGACAGGTATTACGCAGTATTTT; v_call: TRBV19; j_call: TRBJ2-3; d_call: -
cdr3_aa: CASSAQLAGLYEQYF; cdr3_nt: TGTGCCAGCAGCGCCCAACTAGCGGGGTTGTACGAGCAGTACTTC; v_call: TRBV9; j_call: TRBJ2-7; d_call: TRBD2
cdr3_aa: CASSTLGGTEAFF; cdr3_nt: TGTGCCAGCAGCACCCTAGGGGGAACTGAAGCTTTCTTT; v_call: TRBV11-2; j_call: TRBJ1-1; d_call: -
cdr3_aa: CASSLGDSSYEQYF; cdr3_nt: TGCGCCAGCAGCTTGGGAGACAGCTCCTACGAGCAGTACTTC; v_call: TRBV5-1; j_call: TRBJ2-7; d_call: -